These 31 T cell receptor beta chains came from one sample sequenced in a study of OX40 agonist ivuxolimab in advanced cancers. Generated by immunoSEQ multiplex PCR, the TCRdb table keeps only in-frame clones and is missing some. The sample holds some 100,000 clones, about nine tenths seen once. The input for sequencing was CD4+ or CD8+ T cells sorted from blood, taken in a trial of the OX40 agonist ivuxolimab. The receptors were gathered from an adult with an advanced solid tumor such as melanoma, head and neck, liver or kidney cancer.

This chain connects TRBV10-3 to TRBJ2-7; D not resolved. The CDR3 spans 14 residues. From germline, CDR1 is ENHRY and CDR2 SYGVKD. V gave up 6 bases and J gave up 1 base, with 13 bases separating them. DNA of the CDR3: TGTGCCATCAGGACGGACGTTAGTTCCTACGAGCAGTACTTC. Its translation is CAIRTDVSSYEQYF.

V and J are TRBV5-4 and TRBJ2-5; D not certain. V was pared by 2 bases and J by 3 bases, with 11 bases between. The germline V gene has CDR1 SGHNT and CDR2 YYREEE (reference sequence). The CDR3 has 14 amino acids. CDR3 protein: CASSFMGGEETQYF. The CDR3 nucleotides read TGTGCCAGCAGCTTCATGGGTGGGGAAGAGACCCAGTACTTC.

For this clone: The CDR3 does not end in the conserved phenylalanine or tryptophan, so this is likely a read error. The DNA is left out, because the CDR3 cannot be placed on it with certainty; the CDR3 is given as TCRdb lists it. The CDR3 reads CASSQDLEDRITY. V usage is TRBV4-3 and J usage is TRBJ2-7; TRBD1 reflects the table's D call only, with no check against the DNA. Germline V gene lookup returns CDR1 LGHNA and CDR2 YSLEER. The CDR3 contains 13 residues when both ends are counted.

J is TRBJ2-6 and V is TRBV7-2; 9 bases line up with TRBD2. CDR3 length: 18 residues. Germline V gives CDR1 SGHTA, CDR2 FQGNSA. J gave up 0 bases and V 2 bases, and 5 bases lay outside the gene matches. The CDR3 reads CASSLLPSGNSGANVLTF. CDR3 sequence (DNA): TGTGCCAGCAGCTTACTTCCTAGCGGGAACTCTGGGGCCAACGTCCTGACTTTC.

This rearrangement joins TRBV28 to TRBJ2-7, with D possibly TRBD2 on 6 matching bases. V shed 5 bases and J shed 2 bases, with 13 bases lying between them. The CDR3 consists of 14 residues. Germline V gives CDR1 MDHEN, CDR2 SYDVKM. CDR3 coding DNA: TGTGCCAGCAGTCGCCCCGGCGGGGCCTACGAGCAGTACTTC. As protein: CASSRPGGAYEQYF.

This chain joins TRBV6-1 and TRBJ2-7; tentative D call: TRBD2 (5 bases). V was clipped by 1 base and J by 7 bases, with 8 bases between them. This CDR3 region has 12 residues. Germline V gene lookup returns CDR1 MNHNS and CDR2 SASEGT. The CDR3 region has the DNA TGTGCCAGCAGTGAAGGGACTTGGGAGCAGTACTTC. This translates into CASSEGTWEQYF.

This chain connects TRBV7-9 to TRBJ2-5, with D possibly matching TRBD2 (5 bases). V gave up 5 bases and J gave up 1 base, with 11 bases separating them. CDR3 length equals 14 residues. The germline V gene encodes CDR1 SEHNR and CDR2 FQNEAQ (reference sequence). The CDR3 sequence: CASSRTGIQETQYF. For the CDR3, the DNA is TGTGCCAGCAGCCGAACCGGGATCCAAGAGACCCAGTACTTC.

The chain couples TRBV18 to TRBJ1-1; the D is unclear. CDR1 is KGHSH, CDR2 LQKENI, per germline. The CDR3 is 14 residues long. Trimming cost V 0 bases and J 4 bases, with 9 bases left between them. CDR3 sequence (DNA): TGTGCCAGCTCACCACCAGGACGCTCCACTGAAGCTTTCTTT. Translated, it gives CASSPPGRSTEAFF.

The CDR3 DNA follows: TGTGCCAGCAGTTTTCCAGCTCTTAGCACAGATACGCAGTATTTT. Amino acid sequence: CASSFPALSTDTQYF. The rearrangement joins TRBV7-9 to TRBJ2-3, with D unresolved. The length of the CDR3 is 15 residues. The germline V gene has CDR1 SEHNR and CDR2 FQNEAQ (reference sequence). Trimming pared 6 bases from V and 0 bases from J, leaving 13 bases between.

The chain recombines TRBV11-2 with TRBJ2-2, with 7 positions matching TRBD1. Germline values: CDR1 SGHAT, CDR2 FQNNGV. After removal of 1 base from V and 5 bases from J, the junction contained 7 bases not matched to a gene. The CDR3 runs to 16 residues. The CDR3, as DNA: TGTGCCAGCAGCTTAGGAGGGGGCCGGAATACCGGGGAGCTGTTTTTT. It is translated as CASSLGGGRNTGELFF.

This chain links TRBV4-3 with TRBJ2-1, with 7 positions matching TRBD2. The CDR3 runs to 15 residues. The V gene's germline CDR1 is LGHNA and CDR2 YSLEER. V gave up 3 bases and J gave up 6 bases; unmatched junction bases: 8. The CDR3 DNA reads TGCGCCAGCAGCCAGGGACTACAAGGTCGCAATGAGCAGTTCTTC. Amino acids: CASSQGLQGRNEQFF.

The J gene is TRBJ1-5, the V gene TRBV5-1, with D possibly TRBD1 on 5 matching bases. The ends were cut back, 5 bases at V and 7 bases at J, with 13 bases in the middle. The CDR3 is made up of 13 amino acids. Germline loops: CDR1 SGHRS, CDR2 YFSETQ. The CDR3 loop is CASSEGPGQPQHF. The CDR3 DNA sequence: TGCGCCAGCAGTGAGGGGCCCGGACAGCCCCAGCATTTT.

The chain combines TRBV2 with TRBJ2-5, with TRBD1 matching 9 bases. The DNA end favors TRBJ2-7, so the J call may be wrong. The CDR3 consists of 12 residues. Germline V gene data show CDR1 as SNHLY and CDR2 as FYNNEI. The CDR3 DNA sequence: TGTGCCCGCCGGGACAGGGACCACGAGCAGTACTTC. Encoded protein: CARRDRDHEQYF.

V gene TRBV29-1 combines with J gene TRBJ1-2; D is possibly TRBD1 (5 bases). Trimming removed 6 bases from V and 4 bases from J, with 15 bases in between. The CDR3 is 13 residues long. Germline assignment: CDR1 SQVTM and CDR2 ANQGSEA. The CDR3 region is CSVGTAGGYGYTF. DNA for the CDR3: TGCAGCGTCGGGACCGCGGGGGGCTATGGCTACACCTTC.

The chain is built from TRBV28 and TRBJ1-2; 8 bases fit TRBD1. The CDR3 consists of 14 residues. Per the germline V gene, CDR1 is MDHEN and CDR2 is SYDVKM. The J segment lost 6 bases and the V segment lost 2 bases, leaving 5 bases of the junction unmatched. CDR3 bases: TGTGCCAGCAGTTTAAACAGGGGGGCGGATGGCTACACCTTC. Protein product: CASSLNRGADGYTF.

The CDR3 here is CASSRTRNEQFF. CDR3 DNA sequence: TGTGCCAGCAGCCGTACTCGAAATGAGCAGTTCTTC. The J gene is TRBJ2-1, the V gene TRBV7-2; D is uncertain. The V end lost 5 bases, the J end lost 7 bases, and 9 bases lay between the germline ends. The CDR3 length is 12 residues. Germline V CDR1 and CDR2: SGHTA, FQGNSA.

The chain combines TRBV19 with TRBJ2-7, with D perhaps TRBD1 or TRBD2 (5 bases each). V shed 3 bases and J shed 3 bases, with 12 bases lying between them. Germline-derived CDR1 and CDR2 are LNHDA and SQIVND (reference sequence). CDR3 length: 14 residues. CDR3 coding DNA: TGTGCCAGTAGTATCCCCGGGACGATCTACGAGCAGTACTTC. It codes for CASSIPGTIYEQYF.

The V and J genes are TRBV10-3 and TRBJ1-2; D gene ambiguous. The CDR3 extends over 12 amino acids. Germline-derived CDR1 and CDR2 are ENHRY and SYGVKD. Trimming pared 2 bases from V and 2 bases from J, leaving 3 bases between. The CDR3 DNA is TGTGCCATCAGTGAGGGAAACTATGGCTACACCTTC. Its protein product is CAISEGNYGYTF.

This chain joins TRBV10-2 and TRBJ2-1; 7 nucleotides line up with TRBD2. CDR1 and CDR2 from the germline V gene are WSHSY and SAAADI. The CDR3 spans 16 residues. Trimming took 1 base from V and 3 from J; bases not matched to a gene: 6. The CDR3 loop reads CASSELAGAIYNEQFF. The DNA of the CDR3 is TGCGCCAGCAGTGAGTTGGCGGGAGCCATCTACAATGAGCAGTTCTTC.

The chain uses TRBV6-6 and TRBJ2-1; possible D gene TRBD2, 6 bases. Germline lookup yields CDR1 MNHNY and CDR2 SVGAGI (reference sequence). There are 14 residues in the CDR3. V was pared by 4 bases and J by 0 bases, with 7 bases between. The CDR3 nucleotides read TGTGCCAGCAGTTCCGGGAGCTCCTACAATGAGCAGTTCTTC. Amino acid sequence: CASSSGSSYNEQFF.

V usage is TRBV6-1 and J usage is TRBJ2-7; 8 bases are shared with TRBD2. J lost 2 bases, V lost 2 bases, and 5 bases had no gene match. CDR1 MNHNS and CDR2 SASEGT come from the germline V gene. This CDR3 is built from 15 residues. The CDR3 region is CASSELAGPTYEQYF. CDR3 DNA sequence: TGTGCCAGCAGTGAACTAGCGGGCCCAACCTACGAGCAGTACTTC.

This chain uses TRBV15 with TRBJ1-5; TRBD1 might be the D (5 bases). CDR3 length: 16 residues. The V gene's germline CDR1 is LNHNV and CDR2 YYDKDF (reference sequence). Trimming left V 3 bases short and J 6 bases short, with 18 bases between. Here the CDR3 reads CATSSLLTGNGQPQHF. The CDR3 coding sequence is TGTGCCACCAGCAGCCTCCTCACAGGAAACGGTCAGCCCCAGCATTTT.

The chain is built from TRBV19 and TRBJ1-5; TRBD1 agrees at 7 bases. The CDR3 covers 15 residues. Germline CDR1 LNHDA, CDR2 SQIVND (reference sequence). The V segment lost 5 bases and the J segment 4 bases; nucleotides outside the gene matches: 8. CDR3 coding DNA: TGTGCCAGTAGTGAAGGCAGGGGGGGAAATCAGCCCCAGCATTTT. Translated: CASSEGRGGNQPQHF.

The V gene is TRBV6-6, the J gene TRBJ1-1; D gene uncertain. V was cut by 6 bases and J by 0 bases, with 11 bases left in between. Germline V gene sequence: CDR1 MNHNY, CDR2 SVGAGI (reference sequence). The CDR3 sequence is 14 residues long. The CDR3 nucleotides are TGTGCCAGCAGCTCAAACTTGGTGAACACTGAAGCTTTCTTT. It encodes CASSSNLVNTEAFF.

This rearrangement joins TRBV11-3 to TRBJ2-1; D call uncertain. This CDR3 has 13 amino acids. Looked up from germline, CDR1 is SGHNT and CDR2 is YENEEA. The V end was cut by 5 bases, the J end by 7 bases, with 12 bases between. CDR3 loop: CASSPGWENEQFF. DNA for the CDR3: TGTGCCAGCAGCCCAGGATGGGAAAATGAGCAGTTCTTC. The full variable domain, its missing parts supplied by reference TRBV11-3 and TRBJ2-1, is EAGVVQSPRYKIIEKKQPVAFWCNPISGHNTLYWYLQNLGQGPELLIRYENEEAVDDSQLPKDRFSAERLKGVDSTLKIQPAELGDSAVYLCASSPGWENEQFFGPGTRLTVL.

The chain carries TRBV7-8 and TRBJ2-5; TRBD2 might be the D (6 bases). The CDR3 loop spans 15 amino acids. In germline, CDR1 is SGHVS, CDR2 FQNEAQ. The V end was cut by 1 base, the J end by 1 base, with 10 bases between. The CDR3, as DNA: TGTGCCAGCAGCTTAGAAGGCGGGGTCCAAGAGACCCAGTACTTC. It encodes CASSLEGGVQETQYF.

This sequence joins TRBV28 and TRBJ2-7; D is undetermined. CDR3 size: 13 residues. The V and J ends lost 3 bases and 7 bases respectively, with 13 bases between them. Germline values: CDR1 MDHEN, CDR2 SYDVKM. The CDR3 protein is CASSFVVPEEQYF. DNA of the CDR3: TGTGCCAGCAGTTTCGTGGTCCCAGAGGAGCAGTACTTC.

The chain is built from TRBV13 and TRBJ2-5; perhaps TRBD2 as D (5 bases). Germline loops: CDR1 PRHDT, CDR2 FYEKMQ (reference sequence). Between the trimmed V and J ends, which lost 5 bases and 7 bases, there was a span of 11 bases. The CDR3 has 12 residues. CDR3 protein: CASSPTRGTQYF. The CDR3 region has the DNA TGTGCCAGCAGCCCAACCCGGGGGACCCAGTACTTC.

This clone was detected only a few times. The V and J genes are TRBV2 and TRBJ2-5; 8 nucleotides align to TRBD2. Germline V gene data show CDR1 as SNHLY and CDR2 as FYNNEI. V dropped 2 bases and J dropped 4; count of bases not matched to a gene: 6. This CDR3 contains 15 residues. The CDR3 coding sequence is TGTGCCAGCAGTGAACCCGGGAGGGCCCGAGAGACCCAGTACTTC. Translation gives CASSEPGRARETQYF.

The V call is TRBV19, the J call TRBJ2-2; the D gene is possibly TRBD1 (6 bases). The CDR3 has 15 amino acids. V was cut by 7 bases and J by 5 bases, with 17 bases left in between. Germline V gives CDR1 LNHDA, CDR2 SQIVND (reference sequence). The CDR3 is CASNSPGTLTGELFF. The CDR3 DNA reads as TGTGCCAGTAACTCCCCCGGGACACTTACCGGGGAGCTGTTTTTT.

As for this clone: Germline is not matched at one junction end, which may reflect a read error. V and J are TRBV28 and TRBJ1-1; D might be TRBD1 (5 bases). Germline CDR1 MDHEN, CDR2 SYDVKM. CDR3 size: 19 residues. CDR3 sequence (DNA): TGTGCCAGCAGTTTTCTTTCTATGAGGTGGATGAGGACAATCCAAAGGTTCCTCTTT. Protein product: CASSFLSMRWMRTIQRFLF.